The rows below give T cell receptor beta chains drawn from one sample of a study of OX40 agonist ivuxolimab in advanced cancers. TCRdb keeps only in-frame clones here, not all; method: immunoSEQ multiplex PCR. There are 55,000 to 70,000 clones in the sample; about nine tenths occur only once, and 1.5% to 2% lies in the top ten. The specimen was CD4+ or CD8+ T cells sorted from blood, collected in a trial of the OX40 agonist ivuxolimab. The origin of the receptors is an adult with an advanced solid tumor such as melanoma, head and neck, liver or kidney cancer. Both conserved end residues are part of each CDR3. D genes are given only for firm matches. Clone size, where shown, is once, few, many, or a class for clones that have expanded.

v_gene	j_gene	d_gene	abundance	CDR3aa	CDR3nt
TRBV7-8	TRBJ1-1	NA	NA	CASSLEDTEAFF	TGTGCCAGCAGCTTAGAGGACACTGAAGCTTTCTTT
TRBV4-2	TRBJ2-1	NA	NA	CASSQARGSYNEQFF	TGTGCCAGCAGCCAAGCCCGAGGCTCCTACAATGAGCAGTTCTTC
TRBV5-6	TRBJ2-3	TRBD2	NA	CASHGGRSTDTQYF	TGTGCCAGTCACGGCGGGAGAAGCACAGATACGCAGTATTTT
TRBV4-1	TRBJ1-5	NA	NA	CASSHVSKGNQPQHF	TGCGCCAGCAGCCACGTCTCTAAGGGGAATCAGCCCCAGCATTTT
TRBV18	TRBJ2-7	NA	NA	CASSPGNKVLYEQYF	TGTGCCAGCTCACCGGGTAACAAGGTTCTTTACGAGCAGTACTTC
TRBV28	TRBJ1-1	NA	NA	CASSLQENTEAFF	TGTGCCAGCAGTCTACAGGAGAACACTGAAGCTTTCTTT
TRBV4-1	TRBJ2-7	NA	NA	CASSQEPWRPYEQYF	TGCGCCAGCAGCCAAGAACCCTGGCGGCCTTACGAGCAGTACTTC
TRBV5-1	TRBJ2-5	TRBD2	NA	CASSRTPSGGGETQYF	TGCGCCAGCAGCAGGACCCCTAGCGGGGGGGGAGAGACCCAGTACTTC
TRBV7-2	TRBJ2-5	NA	NA	CASSLRRKTETQYF	TGTGCCAGCAGCTTACGACGTAAGACGGAGACCCAGTACTTC
TRBV9	TRBJ2-1	NA	once	CASSVGGNSYNEQFF	TGTGCCAGCAGCGTAGGAGGGAACTCCTACAATGAGCAGTTCTTC
TRBV7-2	TRBJ2-1	NA	NA	CASSLAIGVTNEQFF	TGTGCCAGCAGCTTAGCGATAGGGGTCACCAATGAGCAGTTCTTC
TRBV21-1	TRBJ2-1	NA	NA	CASSKGGKVRYNEQFF	TGTGCCAGCAGCAAAGGAGGAAAGGTACGCTACAATGAGCAGTTCTTC
TRBV5-1	TRBJ2-1	TRBD2	NA	CASSLATSGNPYNEQFF	TGCGCCAGCAGCTTGGCCACTAGCGGGAACCCCTACAATGAGCAGTTCTTC
TRBV13	TRBJ1-6	TRBD1	NA	CASSFDRDNSPLHF	TGTGCCAGCAGCTTCGACAGGGATAATTCACCCCTCCACTTT